The 15 T cell receptor beta chains in this list originate from one sample, sequenced in a study of OX40 agonist ivuxolimab in advanced cancers. The data were produced by immunoSEQ multiplex PCR, yet TCRdb's version contains in-frame clones alone and is incomplete. The sample yields around 86,000 clones, over 75% seen once. The sample in question was CD4+ or CD8+ T cells sorted from blood, obtained in a trial of the OX40 agonist ivuxolimab. The origin of the receptors is an adult with an advanced solid tumor such as melanoma, head and neck, liver or kidney cancer.

The V call is TRBV7-2, the J call TRBJ2-7; D not certain. Between the trimmed V and J ends, which lost 5 bases and 5 bases, there was a span of 10 bases. The CDR3 loop spans 12 amino acids. From germline, CDR1 is SGHTA and CDR2 FQGNSA. The CDR3 nucleotides are TGTGCCAGCAGCCTATCGAGGAACGAGCAGTACTTC. This sequence encodes CASSLSRNEQYF.

The chain combines TRBV30 with TRBJ2-7, with 9 bases aligning to TRBD2. Trimming cost V 3 bases and J 6 bases; bases outside gene matches: 15. The CDR3 loop spans 16 amino acids. Germline V gene lookup returns CDR1 GTSNPN and CDR2 SVGIG (reference sequence). The CDR3 coding sequence is TGTGCCTGGAGGCGAAAGGTGTTAGCGGGAGCGGTCGAGCAGTACTTC. It encodes CAWRRKVLAGAVEQYF. Drawing the rest from reference TRBV30 and TRBJ2-7, the complete variable domain is SQTIHQWPATLVQPVGSPLSLECTVEGTSNPNLYWYRQAAGRGLQLLFYSVGIGQISSEVPQNLSASRPQDRQFILSSKKLLLSDSGFYLCAWRRKVLAGAVEQYFGPGTRLTVT.

The chain recombines TRBV19 with TRBJ2-7; D possibly corresponds to TRBD2 (6 bases). Looked up from germline, CDR1 is LNHDA and CDR2 is SQIVND (reference sequence). CDR3 size: 15 residues. The V and J ends lost 5 bases and 0 bases respectively, with 14 bases between them. The CDR3 DNA follows: TGTGCCAGTAGTCCCCTTAGCGGAAGCTCCTACGAGCAGTACTTC. Translation gives CASSPLSGSSYEQYF.

V and J are TRBV19 and TRBJ1-1; 7 bases align to TRBD1. Germline values: CDR1 LNHDA, CDR2 SQIVND (reference sequence). Trimming at V came to 5 bases and at J to 10 bases, leaving 10 bases not matched to a gene. This CDR3 is built from 13 residues. CDR3 amino acids: CASSVQGREAAFF. The CDR3 bases are TGTGCCAGTAGTGTACAGGGGAGGGAGGCAGCTTTCTTT. Supplemented by reference TRBV19 and TRBJ1-1, the full variable domain reads DGGITQSPKYLFRKEGQNVTLSCEQNLNHDAMYWYRQDPGQGLRLIYYSQIVNDFQKGDIAEGYSVSREKKESFPLTVTSAQKNPTAFYLCASSVQGREAAFFGQGTRLTVV.

This clone appeared a single time. The chain combines TRBV6-5 with TRBJ1-2; a weak D match, TRBD1 (6 bases). The CDR3 runs 13 residues. The germline V gene has CDR1 MNHEY and CDR2 SVGAGI. Trimming took 2 bases from V and 2 from J, leaving 6 bases between them. In DNA form, the CDR3 reads TGTGCCAGCAGTTACACAGGGAACTATGGCTACACCTTC. Amino acid sequence: CASSYTGNYGYTF.

The rearrangement joins TRBV6-5 to TRBJ1-1, with TRBD1 as a possible D gene (6 bases). The length of the CDR3 is 14 residues. Trimming removed 5 bases at V and 4 bases at J, with 14 bases between. CDR1 and CDR2 (germline): MNHEY, SVGAGI. The CDR3 region has the DNA TGTGCCAGCAGTCTACAGGGTGATGGCACTGAAGCTTTCTTT. This gives the protein CASSLQGDGTEAFF.

A single count supports this clone. CDR3 nucleotides: TGTGCCAGCTCACAACAGGGCATTCAAACTAGCACAGATACGCAGTATTTT. Amino acids: CASSQQGIQTSTDTQYF. The rearrangement links TRBV18 to TRBJ2-3, with a weak D call TRBD1 (6 bases). The CDR3 runs to 17 residues. V was shortened by 4 bases and J by 0 bases, with 17 bases between the two germline ends. Germline V gene data show CDR1 as KGHSH and CDR2 as LQKENI.

This chain links TRBV18 with TRBJ1-3, with D unresolved. The CDR3 runs 16 residues. V dropped 3 bases and J dropped 0 bases, with 12 bases sitting between them. In germline, CDR1 is KGHSH, CDR2 LQKENI. CDR3 bases: TGTGCCAGCTCACCTCCCTCGGTTAGCTCTGGAAACACCATATATTTT. This gives the protein CASSPPSVSSGNTIYF.

The CDR3 DNA follows: TGTGCCAGCAGTCTAGCGGGCCGCGTTGAGACCCAGTACTTC. Residues: CASSLAGRVETQYF. The chain employs TRBV11-3 and TRBJ2-5, with TRBD2 matching 8 bases. Germline values: CDR1 SGHNT, CDR2 YENEEA. The ends lost 6 bases at V and 5 bases at J; junction bases unmatched: 8. CDR3 length equals 14 residues.

J is TRBJ2-2 and V is TRBV5-1; 10 bases are a match to TRBD2. Germline V gene data show CDR1 as SGHRS and CDR2 as YFSETQ. The CDR3 extends over 16 amino acids. Trimming removed 2 bases from V and 6 bases from J; junction bases left unmatched: 7. In nucleotides, the CDR3 is TGCGCCAGCAGCTTACTAGCGGGAAGAGGTGCCGGGGAGCTGTTTTTT. Translating gives CASSLLAGRGAGELFF.

The gene calls are TRBV11-2 and TRBJ2-5, with D perhaps matching TRBD2 (5 bases). This CDR3 region has 13 residues. Trimming cost V 3 bases and J 1 base, with 6 bases left between them. Germline V lookup: CDR1 SGHAT, CDR2 FQNNGV. CDR3 residues: CASSFGVQETQYF. The CDR3, as DNA: TGTGCCAGCAGCTTCGGGGTCCAAGAGACCCAGTACTTC.

CDR3 region: CASSFGSQDYGYTF. In DNA, the CDR3 is TGCGCCAGCAGCTTTGGCTCTCAGGACTATGGCTACACCTTC. The V and J genes are TRBV5-1 and TRBJ1-2; D uncertain. V dropped 2 bases and J dropped 3 bases, with 11 bases sitting between them. CDR3 length equals 14 residues. Germline assignment: CDR1 SGHRS and CDR2 YFSETQ.

The chain uses TRBV5-1 and TRBJ2-3; weak D call: TRBD1 (6 bases). There are 16 residues in the CDR3. Germline V CDR1 and CDR2: SGHRS, YFSETQ. Deletions cut 2 bases from V and 4 bases from J, with 17 bases between. Here the CDR3 DNA reads TGCGCCAGCAGCTTCGGACAGATCGACCGGGCAGATACGCAGTATTTT. Its protein is CASSFGQIDRADTQYF. Using reference TRBV5-1 and TRBJ2-3 for the parts outside the CDR3, the full variable domain is KAGVTQTPRYLIKTRGQQVTLSCSPISGHRSVSWYQQTPGQGLQFLFEYFSETQRNKGNFPGRFSGRQFSNSRSEMNVSTLELGDSALYLCASSFGQIDRADTQYFGPGTRLTVL.

The chain couples TRBV4-2 to TRBJ2-7; D unclear. There are 15 residues in the CDR3. The germline CDR1 and CDR2 sequences are LGHNA and YNFKEQ. Deletions cut 1 base from V and 2 bases from J, with 12 bases between. The CDR3 region is CASSQADSEPYEQYF. The CDR3 nucleotides are TGTGCCAGCAGCCAAGCCGACTCAGAACCCTACGAGCAGTACTTC.

The chain employs TRBV7-8 and TRBJ2-7, with a possible D match to TRBD1 (6 bases). The CDR3 spans 15 residues. Trimming cost V 2 bases and J 3 bases, with 14 bases left between them. CDR1 is SGHVS, CDR2 FQNEAQ, per germline. CDR3 in DNA: TGTGCCAGCAGCTTATCAACAGGGTGGGGCTACGAGCAGTACTTC. It is translated as CASSLSTGWGYEQYF.